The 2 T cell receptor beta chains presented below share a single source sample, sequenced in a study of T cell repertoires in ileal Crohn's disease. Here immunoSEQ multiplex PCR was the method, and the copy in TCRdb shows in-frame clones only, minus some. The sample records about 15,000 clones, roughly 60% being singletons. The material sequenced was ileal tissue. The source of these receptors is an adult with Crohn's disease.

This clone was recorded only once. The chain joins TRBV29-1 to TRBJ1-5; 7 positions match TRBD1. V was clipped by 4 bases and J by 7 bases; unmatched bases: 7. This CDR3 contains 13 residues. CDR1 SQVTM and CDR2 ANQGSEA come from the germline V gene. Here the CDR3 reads CSVVRGPGQPQHF. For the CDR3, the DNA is TGCAGCGTTGTGAGGGGGCCGGGACAGCCCCAGCATTTT.

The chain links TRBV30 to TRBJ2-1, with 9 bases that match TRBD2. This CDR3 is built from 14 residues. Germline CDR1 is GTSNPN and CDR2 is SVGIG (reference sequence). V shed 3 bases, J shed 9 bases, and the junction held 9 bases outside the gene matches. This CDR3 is CAWSIGGRASEQFF. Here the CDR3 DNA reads TGTGCCTGGAGCATCGGCGGGAGGGCCAGTGAGCAGTTCTTC.